This entry concerns a single TCR beta chain. The antigen is undetermined. Sequencing used immunoSEQ multiplex PCR; TCRdb keeps in-frame clones, though not all of them. Here the sample spans fewer than 100,000 clones, more than 70% being singletons. CDR3 length: 11 residues. Germline V gene lookup returns CDR1 WSHSY and CDR2 SAAADI. V was pared by 6 bases and J by 4 bases, with 4 bases between. This sample stems from a study of OX40 agonist ivuxolimab in advanced cancers. Study in general: Patients received ivuxolimab, an agonistic anti-OX40 (CD134) antibody. Three patients showed partial responses: one hepatocellular carcinoma and two cutaneous melanoma cases.

Study findings and constraints: CD4+ and CD8+ blood T cells expanded clonally by week 6 at 0.1 to 3.0 mg/kg. The average count of expanded clones was higher among CD8+ T cells than among CD4+.

This TCR came from an adult with an advanced solid tumor such as melanoma, head and neck, liver or kidney cancer. The chain uses TRBV10-2 and TRBJ2-1, with unresolved D. Sequenced here: CD4+ or CD8+ T cells sorted from blood, sampled in a trial of the OX40 agonist ivuxolimab. CDR3 coding DNA: TGCGCCAGCAGAAAATACAATGAGCAGTTCTTC. This sequence encodes CASRKYNEQFF.